A single sample gave rise to the 9 T cell receptor beta chains below, sequenced in a study of Ad26.COV2.S vaccination and SARS-CoV-2 variants. This sample's treatment: over 15 received Ad26.COV2.S at low or high dose, single or two shots; about 5 received placebo; per-sample allocation not given. On day 63 after the first injection, vaccine and placebo recipients gave samples. Measured with immunoSEQ multiplex PCR; TCRdb has only the in-frame clones, and not every one. The sample consists of around 400,000 clones, about 91% of them appearing once. Specimen: peripheral blood, collected in a trial of Ad26.COV2.S vaccine versus placebo. The source of these receptors is a person between 18 and 59 years old who received the Ad26.COV2.S COVID-19 vaccine or a placebo.

The J gene is TRBJ2-1, the V gene TRBV7-8, with D tentatively TRBD2 (6 bases). Per germline, CDR1 SGHVS and CDR2 FQNEAQ. V lost 3 bases, J lost 9 bases, and 12 bases lay in between. The CDR3 is 13 amino acids. The CDR3 sequence: CASSFGREAEQFF. CDR3 in DNA: TGTGCCAGCAGCTTTGGCAGGGAGGCTGAGCAGTTCTTC.

Only one count was recorded for this clone. The chain is built from TRBV19 and TRBJ1-1; D unresolved. The V and J ends lost 3 bases and 4 bases respectively, with 15 bases between them. CDR3 length equals 15 residues. Germline assignment: CDR1 LNHDA and CDR2 SQIVND (reference sequence). The CDR3 spells CASSISPYSATEAFF. The DNA for the CDR3 is TGTGCCAGTAGTATCTCCCCATACTCCGCCACTGAAGCTTTCTTT.

The J gene is TRBJ2-2, the V gene TRBV6-5, with D tentatively TRBD1 (5 bases). Between the trimmed V and J ends, which lost 7 bases and 0 bases, there was a span of 9 bases. Germline V CDR1 and CDR2: MNHEY, SVGAGI. The CDR3 extends over 14 amino acids. In DNA form, the CDR3 reads TGTGCCAGCATAACAGGTTCGAACACCGGGGAGCTGTTTTTT. It yields the protein CASITGSNTGELFF.

The chain is built from TRBV2 and TRBJ2-3; 13 positions agree with TRBD2. Unmatched junction bases numbered 11, after V lost 4 bases and J lost 1 base. The CDR3 is made up of 19 amino acids. The V gene's germline CDR1 is SNHLY and CDR2 FYNNEI. This CDR3 is CASSVRTSGRAWGTDTQYF. In nucleotides, the CDR3 is TGTGCCAGCAGTGTGAGAACTAGCGGGAGGGCTTGGGGCACAGATACGCAGTATTTT.

The CDR3 DNA sequence: TGTGCTAGCCAACCCCGACTCCCCCAGAGCTCCTACGAGCAGTACTTC. This sequence encodes CASQPRLPQSSYEQYF. The chain recombines TRBV12-5 with TRBJ2-7, with unresolved D. CDR3 length equals 16 residues. Trimming shortened V by 9 bases and J by 0 bases, and 21 bases separated the two germline ends. CDR1 and CDR2 from the germline V gene are LGHNT and FRNRAP.

The chain carries TRBV27 and TRBJ2-1; 7 bases are a match to TRBD1. CDR1 is MNHEY, CDR2 SMNVEV, per germline (reference sequence). Germline trimming cut 2 bases from V and 12 bases from J; bases unmatched to any gene: 4. The CDR3 is 12 amino acids. Written as DNA, the CDR3 is TGTGCCAGCAGTTTAAGGGGGCACGGGCAGTTCTTC. It yields the protein CASSLRGHGQFF.

J is TRBJ2-1 and V is TRBV4-1; the match to TRBD2 covers 12 bases. This CDR3 comprises 17 residues. J lost 8 bases, V lost 2 bases, and 10 bases had no gene match. Per the germline V gene, CDR1 is MGHRA and CDR2 is YSYEKL. DNA of the CDR3: TGCGCCAGCAGCCAAAGTGGACTAGCGGGACGGTGGTATGAGCAGTTCTTC. Its translation: CASSQSGLAGRWYEQFF.

This chain connects TRBV15 to TRBJ2-1; D is uncertain. Germline loops: CDR1 LNHNV, CDR2 YYDKDF (reference sequence). The CDR3 has 13 residues. V lost 0 bases and J 10 bases, leaving 10 bases between the germline ends. CDR3 bases: TGTGCCACCAGCAGAGATCTTGAGGCGGAGCAGTTCTTC. Its translation: CATSRDLEAEQFF.

The table lists this clone with a few counts. The chain has TRBV19 and TRBJ1-5, with TRBD1 as a possible D gene (6 bases). V lost 1 base, J lost 9 bases, and 16 bases lay in between. Per germline, CDR1 LNHDA and CDR2 SQIVND (reference sequence). The CDR3 totals 15 residues. In DNA, the CDR3 is TGTGCCAGTAGTATAGGGCAGGGGCTTGAACGGCCCCAGCATTTT. Translated: CASSIGQGLERPQHF.